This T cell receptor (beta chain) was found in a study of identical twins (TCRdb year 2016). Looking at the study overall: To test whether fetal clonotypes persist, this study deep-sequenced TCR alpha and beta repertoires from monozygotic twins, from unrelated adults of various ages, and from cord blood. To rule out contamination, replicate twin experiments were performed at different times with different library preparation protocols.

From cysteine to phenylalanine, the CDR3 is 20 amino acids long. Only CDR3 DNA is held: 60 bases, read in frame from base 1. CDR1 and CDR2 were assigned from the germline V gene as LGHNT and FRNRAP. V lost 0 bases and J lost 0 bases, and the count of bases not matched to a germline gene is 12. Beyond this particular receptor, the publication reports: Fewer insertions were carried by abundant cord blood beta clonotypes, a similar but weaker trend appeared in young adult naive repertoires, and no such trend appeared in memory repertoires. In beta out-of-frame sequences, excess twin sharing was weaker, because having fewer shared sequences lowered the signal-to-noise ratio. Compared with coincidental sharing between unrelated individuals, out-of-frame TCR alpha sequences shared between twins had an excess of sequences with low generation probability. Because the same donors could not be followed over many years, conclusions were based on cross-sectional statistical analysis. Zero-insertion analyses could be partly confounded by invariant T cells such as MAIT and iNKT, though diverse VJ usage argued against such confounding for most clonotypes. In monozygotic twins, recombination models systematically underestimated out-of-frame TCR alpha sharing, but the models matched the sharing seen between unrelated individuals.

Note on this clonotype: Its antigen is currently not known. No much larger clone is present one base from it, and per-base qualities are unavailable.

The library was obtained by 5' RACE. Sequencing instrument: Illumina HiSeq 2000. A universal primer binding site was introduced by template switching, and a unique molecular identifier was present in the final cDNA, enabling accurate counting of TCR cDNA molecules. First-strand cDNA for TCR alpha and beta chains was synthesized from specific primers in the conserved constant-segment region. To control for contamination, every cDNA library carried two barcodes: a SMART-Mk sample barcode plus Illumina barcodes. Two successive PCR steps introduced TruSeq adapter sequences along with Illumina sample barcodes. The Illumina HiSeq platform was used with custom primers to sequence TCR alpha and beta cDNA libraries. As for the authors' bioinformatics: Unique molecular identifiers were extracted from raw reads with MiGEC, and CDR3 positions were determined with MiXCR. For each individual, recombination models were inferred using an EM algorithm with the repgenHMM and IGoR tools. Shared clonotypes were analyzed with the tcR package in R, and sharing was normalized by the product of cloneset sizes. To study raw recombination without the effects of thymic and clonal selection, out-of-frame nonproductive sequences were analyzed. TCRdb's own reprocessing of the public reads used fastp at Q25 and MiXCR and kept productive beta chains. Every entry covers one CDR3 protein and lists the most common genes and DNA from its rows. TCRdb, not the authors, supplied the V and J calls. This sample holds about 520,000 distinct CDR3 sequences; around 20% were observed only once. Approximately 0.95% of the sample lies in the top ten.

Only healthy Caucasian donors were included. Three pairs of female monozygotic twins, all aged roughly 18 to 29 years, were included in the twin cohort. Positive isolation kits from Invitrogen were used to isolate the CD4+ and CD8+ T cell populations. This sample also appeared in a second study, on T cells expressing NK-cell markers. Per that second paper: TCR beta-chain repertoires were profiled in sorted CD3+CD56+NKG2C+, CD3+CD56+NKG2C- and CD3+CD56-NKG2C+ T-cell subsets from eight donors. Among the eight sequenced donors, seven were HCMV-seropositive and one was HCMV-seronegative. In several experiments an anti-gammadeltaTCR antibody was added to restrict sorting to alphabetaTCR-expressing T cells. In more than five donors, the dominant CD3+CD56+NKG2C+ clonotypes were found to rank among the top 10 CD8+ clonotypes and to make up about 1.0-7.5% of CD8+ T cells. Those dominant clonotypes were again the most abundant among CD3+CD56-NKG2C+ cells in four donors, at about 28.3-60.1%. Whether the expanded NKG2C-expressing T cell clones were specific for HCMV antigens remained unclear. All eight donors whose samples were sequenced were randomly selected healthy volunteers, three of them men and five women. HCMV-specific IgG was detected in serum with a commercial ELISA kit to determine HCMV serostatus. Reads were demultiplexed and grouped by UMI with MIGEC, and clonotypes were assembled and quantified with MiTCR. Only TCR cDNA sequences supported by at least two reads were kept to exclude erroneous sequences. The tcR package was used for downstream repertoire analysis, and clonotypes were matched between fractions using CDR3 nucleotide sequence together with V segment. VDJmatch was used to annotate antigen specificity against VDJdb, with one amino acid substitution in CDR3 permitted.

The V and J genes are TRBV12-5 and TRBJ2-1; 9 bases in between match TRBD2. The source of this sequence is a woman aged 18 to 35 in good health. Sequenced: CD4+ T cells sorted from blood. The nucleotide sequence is TGTGCTAGTGGTTTGGTACGTCAAGCGGGGGGCCCGAGCTCCTACAATGAGCAGTTCTTC. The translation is CASGLVRQAGGPSSYNEQFF.